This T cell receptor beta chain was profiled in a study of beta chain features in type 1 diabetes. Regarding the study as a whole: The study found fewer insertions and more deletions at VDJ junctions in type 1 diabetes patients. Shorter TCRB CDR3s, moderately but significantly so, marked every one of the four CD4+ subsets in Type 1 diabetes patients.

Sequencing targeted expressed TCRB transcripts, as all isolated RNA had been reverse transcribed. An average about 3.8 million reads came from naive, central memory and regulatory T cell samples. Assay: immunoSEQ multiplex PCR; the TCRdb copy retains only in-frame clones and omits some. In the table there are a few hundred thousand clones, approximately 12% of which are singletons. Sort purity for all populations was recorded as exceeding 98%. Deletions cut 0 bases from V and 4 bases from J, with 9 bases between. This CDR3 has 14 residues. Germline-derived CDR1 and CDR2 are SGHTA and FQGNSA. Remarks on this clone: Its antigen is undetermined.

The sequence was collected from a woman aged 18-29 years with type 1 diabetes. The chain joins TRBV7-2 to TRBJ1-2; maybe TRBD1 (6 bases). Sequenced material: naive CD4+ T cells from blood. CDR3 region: CASSLAQGPYGYTF. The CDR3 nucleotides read TGTGCCAGCAGCTTAGCCCAGGGGCCCTATGGCTACACCTTC.